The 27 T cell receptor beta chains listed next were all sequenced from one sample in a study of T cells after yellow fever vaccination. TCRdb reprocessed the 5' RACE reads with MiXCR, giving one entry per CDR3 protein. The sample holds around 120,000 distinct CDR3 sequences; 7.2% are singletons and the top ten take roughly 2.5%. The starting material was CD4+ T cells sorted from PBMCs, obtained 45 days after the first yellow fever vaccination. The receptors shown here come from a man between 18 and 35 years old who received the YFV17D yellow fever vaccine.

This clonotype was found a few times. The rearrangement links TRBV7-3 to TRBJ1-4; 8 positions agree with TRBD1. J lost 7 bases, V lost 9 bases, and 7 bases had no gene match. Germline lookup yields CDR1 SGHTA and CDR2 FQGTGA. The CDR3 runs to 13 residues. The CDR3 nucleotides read TGTGCCAGGGCACGGACAGGGTGTGAAAAACTGTTTTTT. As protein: CARARTGCEKLFF.

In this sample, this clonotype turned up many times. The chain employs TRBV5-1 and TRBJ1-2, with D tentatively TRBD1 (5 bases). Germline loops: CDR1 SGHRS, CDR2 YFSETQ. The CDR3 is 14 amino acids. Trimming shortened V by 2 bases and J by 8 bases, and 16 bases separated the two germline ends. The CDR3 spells CASSFAGLKEGYTF. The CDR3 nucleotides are TGCGCCAGCAGCTTTGCAGGGCTAAAAGAAGGCTACACCTTC.

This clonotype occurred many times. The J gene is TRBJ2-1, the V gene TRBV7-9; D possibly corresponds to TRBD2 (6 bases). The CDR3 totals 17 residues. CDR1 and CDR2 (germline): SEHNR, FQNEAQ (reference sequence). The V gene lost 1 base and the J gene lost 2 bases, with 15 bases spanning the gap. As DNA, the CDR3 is TGTGCCAGCAGCTTAGTGGCGGGACTCGGGACCTACAATGAGCAGTTCTTC. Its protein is CASSLVAGLGTYNEQFF.

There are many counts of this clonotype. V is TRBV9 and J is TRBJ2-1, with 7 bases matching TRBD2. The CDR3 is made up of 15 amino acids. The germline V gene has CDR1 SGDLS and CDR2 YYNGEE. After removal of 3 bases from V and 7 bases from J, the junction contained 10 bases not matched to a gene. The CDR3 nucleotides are TGTGCCAGCAGCGCCGCTAGCGGTACGTGGAATGAGCAGTTCTTC. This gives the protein CASSAASGTWNEQFF.

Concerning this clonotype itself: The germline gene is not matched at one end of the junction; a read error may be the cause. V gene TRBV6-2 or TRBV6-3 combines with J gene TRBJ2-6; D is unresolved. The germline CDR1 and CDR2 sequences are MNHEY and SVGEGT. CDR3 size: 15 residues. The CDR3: CPSSYGHSGANVLTF. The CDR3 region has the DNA TGTCCCAGCAGTTACGGCCACTCTGGGGCCAACGTCCTGACTTTC.

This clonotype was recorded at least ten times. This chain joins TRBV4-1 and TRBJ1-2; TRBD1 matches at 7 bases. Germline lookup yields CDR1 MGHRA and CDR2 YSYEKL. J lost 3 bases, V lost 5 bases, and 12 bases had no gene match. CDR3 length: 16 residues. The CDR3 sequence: CASSDPQGGRDYGYTF. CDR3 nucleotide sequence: TGCGCCAGCAGCGACCCCCAGGGGGGGCGCGACTATGGCTACACCTTC.

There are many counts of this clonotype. The CDR3 is CASSYGGYEQYF. CDR3 sequence (DNA): TGTGCCAGCAGCTACGGCGGCTACGAGCAGTACTTC. The rearrangement links TRBV7-9 to TRBJ2-7; D gene ambiguous. Trimming left V 4 bases short and J 3 bases short, with 7 bases between. This CDR3 region has 12 residues. Germline CDR1 and CDR2: SEHNR and FQNEAQ (reference sequence).

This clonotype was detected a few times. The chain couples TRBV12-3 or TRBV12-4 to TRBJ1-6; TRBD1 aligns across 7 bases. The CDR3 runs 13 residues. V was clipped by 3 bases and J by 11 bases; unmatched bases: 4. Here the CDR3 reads CASSFYRGTPLHF. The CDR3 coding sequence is TGTGCCAGCAGTTTTTACAGGGGAACACCCCTCCACTTT.

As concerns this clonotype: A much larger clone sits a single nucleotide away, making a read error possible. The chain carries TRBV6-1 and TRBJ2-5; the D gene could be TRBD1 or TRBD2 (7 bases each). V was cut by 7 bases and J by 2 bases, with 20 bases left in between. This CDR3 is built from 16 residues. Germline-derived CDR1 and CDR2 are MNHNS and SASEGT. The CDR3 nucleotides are TGTGCCAGCACCCCCGCCAGGGGGGGGCGTCAAGAGACCCAGTACTTC. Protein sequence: CASTPARGGRQETQYF.

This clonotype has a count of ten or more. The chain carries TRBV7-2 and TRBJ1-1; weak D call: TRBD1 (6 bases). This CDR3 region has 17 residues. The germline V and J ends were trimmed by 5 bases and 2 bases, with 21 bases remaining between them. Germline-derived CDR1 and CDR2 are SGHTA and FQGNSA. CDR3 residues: CASSDRGVTGVNTEAFF. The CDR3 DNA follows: TGTGCCAGCAGCGACCGAGGGGTGACAGGAGTAAACACTGAAGCTTTCTTT.

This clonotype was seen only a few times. Written as DNA, the CDR3 is TGTGCCAGCAGCTTAAAGGGAGCCACAGATACGCAGTATTTT. As protein: CASSLKGATDTQYF. The chain uses TRBV7-3 and TRBJ2-3, with a tentative D call TRBD2 (5 bases). V lost 1 base and J lost 2, with 7 bases in between. The germline gives CDR1 SGHTA, CDR2 FQGTGA. This CDR3 is built from 14 residues.

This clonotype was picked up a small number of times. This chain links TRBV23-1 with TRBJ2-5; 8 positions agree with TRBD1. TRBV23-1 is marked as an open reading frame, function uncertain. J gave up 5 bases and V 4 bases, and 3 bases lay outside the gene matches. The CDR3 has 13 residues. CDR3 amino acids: CASSPWDRETQYF. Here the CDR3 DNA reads TGCGCCAGCAGTCCCTGGGACAGGGAGACCCAGTACTTC.

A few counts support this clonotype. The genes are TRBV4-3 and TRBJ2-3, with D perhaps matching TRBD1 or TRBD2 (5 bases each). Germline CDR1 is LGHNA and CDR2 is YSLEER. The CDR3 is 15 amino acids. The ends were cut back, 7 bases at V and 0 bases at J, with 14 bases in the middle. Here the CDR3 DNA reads TGCGCCAGCACGTCCGGGACGGAAAGCACAGATACGCAGTATTTT. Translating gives CASTSGTESTDTQYF.

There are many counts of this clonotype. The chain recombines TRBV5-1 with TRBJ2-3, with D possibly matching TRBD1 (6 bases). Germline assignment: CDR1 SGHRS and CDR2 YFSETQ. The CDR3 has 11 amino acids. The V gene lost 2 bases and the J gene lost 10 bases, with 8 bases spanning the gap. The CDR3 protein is CASSLKGAQYF. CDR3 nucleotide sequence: TGCGCCAGCAGCTTAAAGGGGGCGCAGTATTTT.

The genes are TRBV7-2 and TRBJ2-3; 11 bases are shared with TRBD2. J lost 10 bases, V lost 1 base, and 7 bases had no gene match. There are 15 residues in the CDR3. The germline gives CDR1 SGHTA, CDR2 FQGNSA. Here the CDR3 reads CASSLGPGLAEPQYF. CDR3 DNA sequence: TGTGCCAGCAGCTTAGGCCCGGGACTAGCGGAGCCGCAGTATTTT. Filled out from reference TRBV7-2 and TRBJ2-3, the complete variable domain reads GAGVSQSPSNKVTEKGKDVELRCDPISGHTALYWYRQSLGQGLEFLIYFQGNSAPDKSGLPSDRFSAERTGGSVSTLTIQRTQQEDSAVYLCASSLGPGLAEPQYFGPGTRLTVL.

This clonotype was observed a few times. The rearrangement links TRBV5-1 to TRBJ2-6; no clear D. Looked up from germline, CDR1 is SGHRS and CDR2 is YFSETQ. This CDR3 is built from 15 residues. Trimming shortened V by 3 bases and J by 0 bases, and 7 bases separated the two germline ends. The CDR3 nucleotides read TGCGCCAGCAGCTCCACGATCTCTGGGGCCAACGTCCTGACTTTC. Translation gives CASSSTISGANVLTF.

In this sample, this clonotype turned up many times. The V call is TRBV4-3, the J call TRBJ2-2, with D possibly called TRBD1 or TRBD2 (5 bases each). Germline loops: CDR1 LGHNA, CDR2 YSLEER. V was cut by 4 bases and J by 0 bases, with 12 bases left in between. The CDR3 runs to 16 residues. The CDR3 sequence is CASSRMGRTNTGELFF. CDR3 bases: TGCGCCAGCAGCCGTATGGGACGGACGAACACCGGGGAGCTGTTTTTT.

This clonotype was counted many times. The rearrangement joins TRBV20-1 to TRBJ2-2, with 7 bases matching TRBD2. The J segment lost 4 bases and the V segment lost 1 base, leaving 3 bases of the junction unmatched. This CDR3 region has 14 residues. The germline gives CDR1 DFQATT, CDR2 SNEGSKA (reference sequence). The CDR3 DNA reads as TGCAGTGCTAGAGCGCGGGGGAGCACCGGGGAGCTGTTTTTT. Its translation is CSARARGSTGELFF.

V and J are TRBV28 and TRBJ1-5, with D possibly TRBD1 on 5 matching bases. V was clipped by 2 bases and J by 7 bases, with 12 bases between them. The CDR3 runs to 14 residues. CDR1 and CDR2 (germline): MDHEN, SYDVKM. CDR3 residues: CASSLGWGNQPQHF. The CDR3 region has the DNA TGTGCCAGCAGTTTAGGTTGGGGGAACCAGCCCCAGCATTTT.

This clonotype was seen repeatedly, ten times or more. For the CDR3, the DNA is TGTGCCAGCAGCCCATTAGCGGATTACGAGCAGTACTTC. Protein product: CASSPLADYEQYF. This chain joins TRBV7-2 and TRBJ2-7; weak D call: TRBD2 (6 bases). The CDR3 contains 13 residues. Germline V gene data show CDR1 as SGHTA and CDR2 as FQGNSA. The V end was cut by 5 bases, the J end by 4 bases, with 12 bases between.

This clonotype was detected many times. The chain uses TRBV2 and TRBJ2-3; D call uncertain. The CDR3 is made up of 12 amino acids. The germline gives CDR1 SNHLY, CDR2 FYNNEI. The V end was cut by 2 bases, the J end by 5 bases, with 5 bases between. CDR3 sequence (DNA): TGTGCCAGCAGTGAACTGGAAGATACGCAGTATTTT. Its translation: CASSELEDTQYF.

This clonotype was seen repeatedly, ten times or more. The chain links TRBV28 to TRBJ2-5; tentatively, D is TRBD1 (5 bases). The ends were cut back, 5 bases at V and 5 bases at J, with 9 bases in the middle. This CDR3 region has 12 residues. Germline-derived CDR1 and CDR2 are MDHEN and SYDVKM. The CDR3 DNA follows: TGTGCCAGCAGTAGCGCAGGGGAGACCCAGTACTTC. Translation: CASSSAGETQYF. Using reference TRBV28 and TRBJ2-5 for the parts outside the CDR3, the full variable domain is DVKVTQSSRYLVKRTGEKVFLECVQDMDHENMFWYRQDPGLGLRLIYFSYDVKMKEKGDIPEGYSVSREKKERFSLILESASTNQTSMYLCASSSAGETQYFGPGTRLLVL.

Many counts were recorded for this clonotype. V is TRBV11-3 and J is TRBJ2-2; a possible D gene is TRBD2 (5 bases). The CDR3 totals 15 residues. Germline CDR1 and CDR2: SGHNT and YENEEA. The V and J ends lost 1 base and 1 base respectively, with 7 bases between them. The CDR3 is CASSLAAGNTGELFF. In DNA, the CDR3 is TGTGCCAGCAGCTTAGCGGCGGGGAACACCGGGGAGCTGTTTTTT.

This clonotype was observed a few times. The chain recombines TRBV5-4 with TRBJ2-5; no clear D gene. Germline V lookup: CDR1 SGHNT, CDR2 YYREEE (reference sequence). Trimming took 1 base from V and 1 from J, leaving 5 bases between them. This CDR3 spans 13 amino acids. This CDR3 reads CASSLPSQETQYF. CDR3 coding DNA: TGTGCCAGCAGCTTGCCCAGCCAAGAGACCCAGTACTTC.

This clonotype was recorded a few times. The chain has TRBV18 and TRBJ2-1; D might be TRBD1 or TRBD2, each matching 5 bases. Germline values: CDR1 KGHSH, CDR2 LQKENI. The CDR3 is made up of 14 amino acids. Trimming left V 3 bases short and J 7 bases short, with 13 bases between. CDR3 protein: CASSPGTDMNEQFF. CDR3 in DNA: TGTGCCAGCTCACCTGGGACGGACATGAATGAGCAGTTCTTC.

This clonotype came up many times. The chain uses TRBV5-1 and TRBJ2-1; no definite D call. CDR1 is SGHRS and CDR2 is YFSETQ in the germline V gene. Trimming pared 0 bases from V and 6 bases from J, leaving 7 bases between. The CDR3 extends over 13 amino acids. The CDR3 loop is CASSLGHVNEQFF. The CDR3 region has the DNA TGCGCCAGCAGCTTGGGACATGTCAATGAGCAGTTCTTC.

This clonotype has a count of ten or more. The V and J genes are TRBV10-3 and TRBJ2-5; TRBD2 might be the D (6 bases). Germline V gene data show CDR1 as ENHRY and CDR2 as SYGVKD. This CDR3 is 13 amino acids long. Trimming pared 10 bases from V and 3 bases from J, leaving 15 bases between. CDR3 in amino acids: CATFGGREETQYF. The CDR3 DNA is TGTGCCACCTTTGGGGGGAGAGAAGAGACCCAGTACTTC.